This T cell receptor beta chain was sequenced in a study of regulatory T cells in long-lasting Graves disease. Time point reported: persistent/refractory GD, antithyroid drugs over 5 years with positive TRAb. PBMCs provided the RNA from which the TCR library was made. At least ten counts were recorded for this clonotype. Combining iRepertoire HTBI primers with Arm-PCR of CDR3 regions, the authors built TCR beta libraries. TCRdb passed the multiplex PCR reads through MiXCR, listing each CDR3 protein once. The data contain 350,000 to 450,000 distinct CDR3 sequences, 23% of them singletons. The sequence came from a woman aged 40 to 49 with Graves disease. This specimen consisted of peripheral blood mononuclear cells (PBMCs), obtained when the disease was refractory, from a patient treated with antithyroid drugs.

The CDR3 sequence: CSVLRQGNHPREQYF. The CDR3 DNA is TGCAGCGTTCTCCGACAGGGGAATCATCCTAGGGAGCAGTACTTC. The chain has TRBV29-1 and TRBJ2-7; 8 nucleotides align to TRBD1. Germline V gene lookup returns CDR1 SQVTM and CDR2 ANQGSEA. The CDR3 consists of 15 residues. J lost 7 bases, V lost 5 bases, and 16 bases had no gene match.